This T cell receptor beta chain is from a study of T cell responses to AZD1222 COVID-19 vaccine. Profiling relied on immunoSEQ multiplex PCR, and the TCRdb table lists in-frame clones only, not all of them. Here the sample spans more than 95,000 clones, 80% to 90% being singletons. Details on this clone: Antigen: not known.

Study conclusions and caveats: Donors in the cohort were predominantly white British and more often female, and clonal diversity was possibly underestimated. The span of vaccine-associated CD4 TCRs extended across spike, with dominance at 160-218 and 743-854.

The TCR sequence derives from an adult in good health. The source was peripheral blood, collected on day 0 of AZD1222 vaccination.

The chain's CDR3 is CASSQLGGTVRGGDTQYF. In DNA, the CDR3 is TGTGCCAGCAGCCAACTTGGAGGGACTGTCAGGGGGGGGGATACGCAGTATTTT. The chain recombines TRBV3-1 (or the pseudogene TRBV3-2) with TRBJ2-3; D tentatively reads TRBD1 or TRBD2 (7 bases each). From germline, CDR1 is LGHDT and CDR2 YNNKEL (reference sequence). Trimming pared 2 bases from V and 6 bases from J, leaving 24 bases between. This CDR3 comprises 18 residues.